This is a list of T cell receptor beta chains from one sample in a study of blood T cell repertoires in COVID-19. The assay was immunoSEQ multiplex PCR, and TCRdb's table has in-frame clones only and misses some. The data hold 300,000 to 400,000 clones, with 80% to 90% observed a single time. The source material was PBMCs or T cells enriched from blood (not recorded which). Every receptor here comes from a woman aged 40-49 years with acute COVID-19. CDR3s include the opening cysteine and the closing phenylalanine or tryptophan. Each record gives: clone size, CDR3 length, D gene, V gene, J gene, CDR3 DNA, CDR3 protein. D genes are given only for firm matches. Clone size is given for some rows only: seen once, a few or many times, or a class if the clone is expanded.

abundance: once
len: 15
d_gene: TRBD1
v_gene: TRBV29-1
j_gene: TRBJ1-1
CDR3nt: TGCAGCGGTACAACGGGACAGGGAGTGAACACTGAAGCTTTCTTT
CDR3aa: CSGTTGQGVNTEAFF

abundance: .
len: 13
d_gene: .
v_gene: TRBV5-1
j_gene: TRBJ1-4
CDR3nt: TGCGCCAGCAGCACGGGAGAGACTGAAAAACTGTTTTTT
CDR3aa: CASSTGETEKLFF

abundance: .
len: 16
d_gene: .
v_gene: TRBV6-2/TRBV6-3
j_gene: TRBJ2-7
CDR3nt: TGTGCCAGCAGTTACCCCCCCACCAGGCCGACCTACGAGCAGTACTTC
CDR3aa: CASSYPPTRPTYEQYF

abundance: .
len: 17
d_gene: .
v_gene: TRBV28
j_gene: TRBJ1-1
CDR3nt: TGTGCCAGCAGTATAGGGTTGTTCGGCGCGGGTCTAACTGAAGCTTTCTTT
CDR3aa: CASSIGLFGAGLTEAFF

abundance: .
len: 15
d_gene: .
v_gene: TRBV4-2
j_gene: TRBJ1-6
CDR3nt: TGTGCCAGCAGCCCAAAAGAGGGCCATAATTCACCCCTCCACTTT
CDR3aa: CASSPKEGHNSPLHF

abundance: .
len: 15
d_gene: .
v_gene: TRBV7-2
j_gene: TRBJ2-7
CDR3nt: TGTGCCAGCAGCTTAGAGAGGGGAGGAACCTACGAGCAGTACTTC
CDR3aa: CASSLERGGTYEQYF

abundance: .
len: 13
d_gene: TRBD1
v_gene: TRBV9
j_gene: TRBJ1-3
CDR3nt: TGTGCCAGCAGAGGGACAGGAGGAAACACCATATATTTT
CDR3aa: CASRGTGGNTIYF

abundance: .
len: 15
d_gene: .
v_gene: TRBV4-3
j_gene: TRBJ2-2
CDR3nt: TGCGCCAGCAGCCAACGGCGGGTAAACACCGGGGAGCTGTTTTTT
CDR3aa: CASSQRRVNTGELFF

abundance: .
len: 15
d_gene: .
v_gene: TRBV5-1
j_gene: TRBJ1-2
CDR3nt: TGCGCCAGCAGCTTGGGGACAGTTCCTCTCTATGGCTACACCTTC
CDR3aa: CASSLGTVPLYGYTF

abundance: .
len: 15
d_gene: .
v_gene: TRBV7-2
j_gene: TRBJ1-4
CDR3nt: TGTGCCAGCAGCTTGGACAGCACAACTAATGAAAAACTGTTTTTT
CDR3aa: CASSLDSTTNEKLFF

abundance: .
len: 13
d_gene: TRBD1
v_gene: TRBV5-1
j_gene: TRBJ2-5
CDR3nt: TGCGCCAGTCGGACAGGGGTCGAAGAGACCCAGTACTTC
CDR3aa: CASRTGVEETQYF

abundance: few
len: 14
d_gene: TRBD1
v_gene: TRBV18
j_gene: TRBJ1-6
CDR3nt: TGTGCCAGCTCACCGTCGGACAGGGCTTCACCCCTCCACTTT
CDR3aa: CASSPSDRASPLHF

abundance: .
len: 15
d_gene: .
v_gene: TRBV7-8
j_gene: TRBJ2-5
CDR3nt: TGTGCCAGCAGCTCGTACAGGGTCCGCGAAGAGACCCAGTACTTC
CDR3aa: CASSSYRVREETQYF

abundance: once
len: 19
d_gene: TRBD1
v_gene: TRBV5-1
j_gene: TRBJ2-7
CDR3nt: TGCGCCAGCAGCTTGGGGAGACTTAAGGACTTCGGACAGGCCCACGAGCAGTACTTC
CDR3aa: CASSLGRLKDFGQAHEQYF

abundance: .
len: 16
d_gene: TRBD1
v_gene: TRBV19
j_gene: TRBJ1-2
CDR3nt: TGTGCCAGTAGTATCCTCCGAGGACAGGGACCTTTGGGCTACACCTTC
CDR3aa: CASSILRGQGPLGYTF

abundance: .
len: 15
d_gene: .
v_gene: TRBV21-1
j_gene: TRBJ1-5
CDR3nt: TGTGCCAGCAGCAAAGAGAGAACAGGGGAACAGCCCCAGCATTTT
CDR3aa: CASSKERTGEQPQHF

abundance: .
len: 12
d_gene: .
v_gene: TRBV15
j_gene: TRBJ1-2
CDR3nt: TGTGCCACCAGCAGACAGGGTAGCGGCTACACCTTC
CDR3aa: CATSRQGSGYTF

abundance: .
len: 16
d_gene: TRBD1
v_gene: TRBV7-3
j_gene: TRBJ2-5
CDR3nt: TGTGCCAGCAGCTTACGGACAGGGGGGTACCAAGAGACCCAGTACTTC
CDR3aa: CASSLRTGGYQETQYF

abundance: .
len: 17
d_gene: .
v_gene: TRBV19
j_gene: TRBJ2-5
CDR3nt: TGTGCCAGTAGTGTTGGGAGGAGGGTAGCGGCCAGGGAGACCCAGTACTTC
CDR3aa: CASSVGRRVAARETQYF

abundance: .
len: 16
d_gene: TRBD2
v_gene: TRBV4-2
j_gene: TRBJ2-5
CDR3nt: TGTGCCAGCAGCCAAGTAACTAGCGGGGGGGAAGGGACCCAGTACTTC
CDR3aa: CASSQVTSGGEGTQYF

abundance: .
len: 16
d_gene: TRBD1
v_gene: TRBV9
j_gene: TRBJ2-3
CDR3nt: TGTGCCAGCAGCGTAGCTGCTGACAGGGGGACAGATACGCAGTATTTT
CDR3aa: CASSVAADRGTDTQYF

abundance: .
len: 14
d_gene: .
v_gene: TRBV2
j_gene: TRBJ2-1
CDR3nt: TGTGCCAGCAGTGTCGGACTACCCTCCAATGAGCAGTTCTTC
CDR3aa: CASSVGLPSNEQFF

abundance: .
len: 15
d_gene: TRBD1
v_gene: TRBV12-5
j_gene: TRBJ2-7
CDR3nt: TGTGCTAGTGGTTTACCGGGACAGGGGAGGTACGAGCAGTACTTC
CDR3aa: CASGLPGQGRYEQYF

abundance: .
len: 12
d_gene: TRBD1
v_gene: TRBV29-1
j_gene: TRBJ1-1
CDR3nt: TGCAGCGCCAGACAGGGGGCGGCTGAAGCTTTCTTT
CDR3aa: CSARQGAAEAFF

abundance: .
len: 15
d_gene: TRBD1
v_gene: TRBV11-2
j_gene: TRBJ1-2
CDR3nt: TGTGCCAGCAGTTCACGGACAGGACCCAACTATGGCTACACCTTC
CDR3aa: CASSSRTGPNYGYTF

abundance: .
len: 17
d_gene: TRBD2
v_gene: TRBV10-3
j_gene: TRBJ2-1
CDR3nt: TGTGCCATCAGTGAGAAAGCCGGGACTAGCGGGAGTGGTGAGCAGTTCTTC
CDR3aa: CAISEKAGTSGSGEQFF

abundance: .
len: 16
d_gene: .
v_gene: TRBV5-4
j_gene: TRBJ1-2
CDR3nt: TGTGCCAGCAGCCCCCCGGGTCAGAATATTAACTATGGCTACACCTTC
CDR3aa: CASSPPGQNINYGYTF

abundance: .
len: 15
d_gene: TRBD2
v_gene: TRBV5-4
j_gene: TRBJ2-3
CDR3nt: TGTGCCAGCAGCTTGCCCGGGAGGGCCGCAGATACGCAGTATTTT
CDR3aa: CASSLPGRAADTQYF

abundance: few
len: 14
d_gene: TRBD1
v_gene: TRBV19
j_gene: TRBJ2-7
CDR3nt: TGTGCCAGTAGTATGGACAGGGGCTCCTACGAGCAGTACTTC
CDR3aa: CASSMDRGSYEQYF

abundance: .
len: 14
d_gene: .
v_gene: TRBV11-2
j_gene: TRBJ1-2
CDR3nt: TGTGCCAGCAGCTTACAGGGTCAGGGCTATGGCTACACCTTC
CDR3aa: CASSLQGQGYGYTF

abundance: .
len: 18
d_gene: TRBD2
v_gene: TRBV5-4
j_gene: TRBJ2-6
CDR3nt: TGTGCCAGCAGCGGAGGGCTAGCGGGAGGGCCTGGGGCCAACGTCCTGACTTTC
CDR3aa: CASSGGLAGGPGANVLTF

abundance: .
len: 18
d_gene: TRBD1
v_gene: TRBV18
j_gene: TRBJ1-5
CDR3nt: TGTGCCAGCTCACCACCGGGGACAGGGCGGCATAGCAATCAGCCCCAGCATTTT
CDR3aa: CASSPPGTGRHSNQPQHF

abundance: .
len: 15
d_gene: .
v_gene: TRBV19
j_gene: TRBJ2-2
CDR3nt: TGTGCCAGTAGTCCATCGACAGGTTACACCGGGGAGCTGTTTTTT
CDR3aa: CASSPSTGYTGELFF

abundance: .
len: 15
d_gene: .
v_gene: TRBV19
j_gene: TRBJ2-5
CDR3nt: TGTGCCAGTAGTACCCAATGGCAGGGTATGAAGACCCAGTACTTC
CDR3aa: CASSTQWQGMKTQYF

abundance: .
len: 14
d_gene: .
v_gene: TRBV18
j_gene: TRBJ1-1
CDR3nt: TGTGCCAGCTCACCATGGGGCAAGGAGACTGAAGCTTTCTTT
CDR3aa: CASSPWGKETEAFF

abundance: .
len: 12
d_gene: .
v_gene: TRBV21-1
j_gene: TRBJ1-6
CDR3nt: TGTGCCAGCAGCAAAGGGGGGGGAGTCCTCCACTTT
CDR3aa: CASSKGGGVLHF

abundance: .
len: 15
d_gene: TRBD2
v_gene: TRBV2
j_gene: TRBJ2-1
CDR3nt: TGTGCCAGCAGTGTGGAACTAGCGGGGGACAATGAGCAGTTCTTC
CDR3aa: CASSVELAGDNEQFF

abundance: .
len: 16
d_gene: .
v_gene: TRBV6-6
j_gene: TRBJ1-5
CDR3nt: TGTGCCAGCAGTTACGGGGGCTGGGGAACTAATCAGCCCCAGCATTTT
CDR3aa: CASSYGGWGTNQPQHF

abundance: .
len: 11
d_gene: TRBD1
v_gene: TRBV6-5
j_gene: TRBJ2-7
CDR3nt: TGTGCCAGCGGGACAGTCGACGAGCAGTACTTC
CDR3aa: CASGTVDEQYF

abundance: .
len: 14
d_gene: TRBD1
v_gene: TRBV6-2/TRBV6-3
j_gene: TRBJ1-1
CDR3nt: TGTGCCAGCAGCACCGGGACAGGGGGCCGTGAAGCTTTCTTT
CDR3aa: CASSTGTGGREAFF

abundance: .
len: 17
d_gene: .
v_gene: TRBV11-2
j_gene: TRBJ1-1
CDR3nt: TGTGCCAGCAGCGGACGTAATTCGGGGGGCCGGGACACTGAAGCTTTCTTT
CDR3aa: CASSGRNSGGRDTEAFF

abundance: .
len: 18
d_gene: TRBD2
v_gene: TRBV27
j_gene: TRBJ2-1
CDR3nt: TGTGCCAGCAGTTTCGGACTAGCGGGAGATCCGCTACAATTAGAGCAGTTCTTC
CDR3aa: CASSFGLAGDPLQLEQFF

abundance: .
len: 14
d_gene: .
v_gene: TRBV6-1
j_gene: TRBJ2-2
CDR3nt: TGTGCCAGCAGTGAAGGCAGAAACACCGGGGAGCTGTTTTTT
CDR3aa: CASSEGRNTGELFF

abundance: .
len: 14
d_gene: TRBD2
v_gene: TRBV2
j_gene: TRBJ2-2
CDR3nt: TGTGCCAGCAAGAGCGGGGGGACCACCGGGGAGCTGTTTTTT
CDR3aa: CASKSGGTTGELFF

abundance: .
len: 16
d_gene: TRBD2
v_gene: TRBV24-1
j_gene: TRBJ2-1
CDR3nt: TGTGCCACCAGTGACCGGACTAGCGGGAGAGGTCTTGAGCAGTTCTTC
CDR3aa: CATSDRTSGRGLEQFF

abundance: .
len: 20
d_gene: TRBD2
v_gene: TRBV28
j_gene: TRBJ2-3
CDR3nt: TGTGCCAGCAGTCCGTGGACTAGCGGGAGTGAAGTCCCTAGCACAGATACGCAGTATTTT
CDR3aa: CASSPWTSGSEVPSTDTQYF

abundance: few
len: 17
d_gene: TRBD1
v_gene: TRBV28
j_gene: TRBJ1-5
CDR3nt: TGTGCCAGCAGTCTGGGACAGGGGGTCACCAACAATCAGCCCCAGCATTTT
CDR3aa: CASSLGQGVTNNQPQHF

abundance: .
len: 12
d_gene: .
v_gene: TRBV29-1
j_gene: TRBJ2-7
CDR3nt: TGCAGCGTTGCCTCGGGTTCCTACGAGCAGTACTTC
CDR3aa: CSVASGSYEQYF

abundance: .
len: 14
d_gene: .
v_gene: TRBV19
j_gene: TRBJ1-3
CDR3nt: TGTGCCAGTGGGGCCGTTCCTCTGGGAAACACCATATATTTT
CDR3aa: CASGAVPLGNTIYF

abundance: .
len: 15
d_gene: .
v_gene: TRBV20-1
j_gene: TRBJ1-3
CDR3nt: TGCAGTGCTAGTGAAGGAAGCGGCTCTGGAAACACCATATATTTT
CDR3aa: CSASEGSGSGNTIYF